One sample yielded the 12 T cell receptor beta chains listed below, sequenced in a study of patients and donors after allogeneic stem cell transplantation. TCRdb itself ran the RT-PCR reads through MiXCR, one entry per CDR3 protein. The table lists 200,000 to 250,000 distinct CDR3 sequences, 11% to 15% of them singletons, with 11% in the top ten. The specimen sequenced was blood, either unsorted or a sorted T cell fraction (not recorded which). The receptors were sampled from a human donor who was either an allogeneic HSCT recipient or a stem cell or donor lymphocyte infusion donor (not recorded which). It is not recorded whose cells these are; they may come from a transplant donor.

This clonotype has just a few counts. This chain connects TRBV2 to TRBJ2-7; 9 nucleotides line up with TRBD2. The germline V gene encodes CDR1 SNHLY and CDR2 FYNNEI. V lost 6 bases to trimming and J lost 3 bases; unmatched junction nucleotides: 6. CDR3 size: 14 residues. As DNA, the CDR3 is TGTGCCAGCAGGGGGCGGGGGGGCCTCTACGAGCAGTACTTC. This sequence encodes CASRGRGGLYEQYF.

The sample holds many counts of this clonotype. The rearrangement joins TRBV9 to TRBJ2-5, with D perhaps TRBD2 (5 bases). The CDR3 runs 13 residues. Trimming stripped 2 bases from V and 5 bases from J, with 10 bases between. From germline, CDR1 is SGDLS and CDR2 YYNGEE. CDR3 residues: CASSVGLGETQYF. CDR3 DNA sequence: TGTGCCAGCAGCGTCGGACTGGGGGAGACCCAGTACTTC.

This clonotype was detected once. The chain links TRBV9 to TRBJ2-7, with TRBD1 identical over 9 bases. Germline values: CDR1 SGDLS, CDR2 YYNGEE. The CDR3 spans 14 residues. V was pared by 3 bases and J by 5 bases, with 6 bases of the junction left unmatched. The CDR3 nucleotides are TGTGCCAGCAGCGCCTGGGACAGGGCCCACGAGCAGTACTTC. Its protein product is CASSAWDRAHEQYF.

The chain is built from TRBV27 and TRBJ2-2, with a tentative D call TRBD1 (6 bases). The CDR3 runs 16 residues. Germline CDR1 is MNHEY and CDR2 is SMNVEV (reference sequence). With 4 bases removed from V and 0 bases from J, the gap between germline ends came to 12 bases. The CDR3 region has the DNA TGTGCCAGCAGTTCGAGACAGGCCACGAACACCGGGGAGCTGTTTTTT. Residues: CASSSRQATNTGELFF.

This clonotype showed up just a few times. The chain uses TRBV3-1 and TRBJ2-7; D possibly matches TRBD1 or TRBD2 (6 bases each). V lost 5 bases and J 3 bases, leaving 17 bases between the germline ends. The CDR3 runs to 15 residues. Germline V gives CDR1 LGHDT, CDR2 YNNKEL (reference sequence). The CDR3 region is CASSARGSGGYEQYF. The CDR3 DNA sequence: TGTGCCAGCAGCGCCAGGGGTAGCGGAGGCTACGAGCAGTACTTC.

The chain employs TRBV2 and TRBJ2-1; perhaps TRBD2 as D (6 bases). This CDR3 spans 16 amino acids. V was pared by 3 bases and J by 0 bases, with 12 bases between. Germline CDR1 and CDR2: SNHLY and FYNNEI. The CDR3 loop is CASSDGAGLSYNEQFF. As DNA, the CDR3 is TGTGCCAGCAGTGACGGCGCGGGGCTCTCCTACAATGAGCAGTTCTTC.

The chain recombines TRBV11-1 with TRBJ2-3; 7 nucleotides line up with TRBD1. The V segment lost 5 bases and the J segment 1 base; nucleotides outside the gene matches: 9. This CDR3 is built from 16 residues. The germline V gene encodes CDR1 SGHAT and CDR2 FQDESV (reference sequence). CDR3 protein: CASSQGDSPRTDTQYF. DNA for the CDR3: TGTGCCAGCAGCCAAGGGGACAGCCCTCGCACAGATACGCAGTATTTT. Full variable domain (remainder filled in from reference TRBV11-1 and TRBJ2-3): EAEVAQSPRYKITEKSQAVAFWCDPISGHATLYWYRQILGQGPELLVQFQDESVVDDSQLPKDRFSAERLKGVDSTLKIQPAELGDSAMYLCASSQGDSPRTDTQYFGPGTRLTVL.

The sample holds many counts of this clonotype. In nucleotides, the CDR3 is TGTGCCAGCTGCCCAACATACACAGATACGCAGTATTTT. This gives the protein CASCPTYTDTQYF. This chain links TRBV6-1 with TRBJ2-3; no definite D call. The CDR3 has 13 residues. V was cut by 8 bases and J by 2 bases, with 11 bases left in between. Per germline, CDR1 MNHNS and CDR2 SASEGT.

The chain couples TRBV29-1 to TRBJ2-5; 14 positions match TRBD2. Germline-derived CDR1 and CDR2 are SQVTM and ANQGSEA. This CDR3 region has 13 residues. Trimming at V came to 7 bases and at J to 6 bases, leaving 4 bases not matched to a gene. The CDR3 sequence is CSAGTSGSQTQYF. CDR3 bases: TGCAGCGCGGGGACTAGCGGGAGTCAGACCCAGTACTTC.

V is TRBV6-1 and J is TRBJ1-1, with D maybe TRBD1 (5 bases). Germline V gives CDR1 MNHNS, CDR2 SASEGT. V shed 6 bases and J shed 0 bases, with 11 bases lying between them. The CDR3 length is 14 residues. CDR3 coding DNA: TGTGCCAGCAGACGGGGGGAGGTGAACACTGAAGCTTTCTTT. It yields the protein CASRRGEVNTEAFF.

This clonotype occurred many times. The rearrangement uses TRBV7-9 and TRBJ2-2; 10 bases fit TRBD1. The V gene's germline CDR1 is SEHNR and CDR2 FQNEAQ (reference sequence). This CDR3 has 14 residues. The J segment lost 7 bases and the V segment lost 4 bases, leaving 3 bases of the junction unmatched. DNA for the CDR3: TGTGCCAGCAGCTCCGACAGGGGGCACGGGGAGCTGTTTTTT. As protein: CASSSDRGHGELFF.

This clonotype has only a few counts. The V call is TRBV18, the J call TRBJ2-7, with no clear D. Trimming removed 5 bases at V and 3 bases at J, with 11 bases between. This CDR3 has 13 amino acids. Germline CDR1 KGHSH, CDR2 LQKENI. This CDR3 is CASSIAGNYEQYF. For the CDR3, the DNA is TGTGCCAGCTCAATCGCAGGAAACTACGAGCAGTACTTC.